This paragraph covers one T cell receptor beta chain sequence. What it binds is not known. The record originates from a study of T cell responses to AZD1222 COVID-19 vaccine. Study-wide points: Regions 160-218 and 743-854 dominated among vaccine-associated CD4 TCRs spanning spike. Close to half of all spike-specific TCRs reportedly target regions of the variants that are unmutated. Mostly white British, mostly female donors; authors suggested clonal diversity may be underestimated.

Trimming at V came to 2 bases and at J to 2 bases, leaving 8 bases not matched to a gene. This CDR3 has 18 amino acids. Germline V CDR1 and CDR2: SGHAT, FQNNGV. Here immunoSEQ multiplex PCR was the method, and the copy in TCRdb shows in-frame clones only, minus some. The sample yields roughly 40,000 clones, 88% seen once. This rearrangement joins TRBV11-2 to TRBJ2-3; TRBD2 matches at 12 bases. The TCR comes from an adult who received the MenACWY meningococcal vaccine as a control. This specimen was peripheral blood, taken 28 days after the second dose of the MenACWY control vaccine. CDR3 in amino acids: CASSLSTGTSGYTDTQYF. The DNA for the CDR3 is TGTGCCAGCAGCTTAAGTACCGGGACTAGCGGGTACACAGATACGCAGTATTTT.